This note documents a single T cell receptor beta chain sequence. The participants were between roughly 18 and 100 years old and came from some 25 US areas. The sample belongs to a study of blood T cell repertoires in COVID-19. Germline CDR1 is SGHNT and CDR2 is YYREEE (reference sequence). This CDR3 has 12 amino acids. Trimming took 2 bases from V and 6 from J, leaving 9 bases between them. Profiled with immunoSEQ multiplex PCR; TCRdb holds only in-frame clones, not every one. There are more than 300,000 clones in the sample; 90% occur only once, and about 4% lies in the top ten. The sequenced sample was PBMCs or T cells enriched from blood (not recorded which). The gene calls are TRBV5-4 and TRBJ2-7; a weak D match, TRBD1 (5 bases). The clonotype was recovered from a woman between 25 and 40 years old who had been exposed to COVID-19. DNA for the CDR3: TGTGCCAGCAGCTTTGCAGGGCCCGAGCAGTACTTC. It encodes CASSFAGPEQYF.